This T cell receptor (beta chain) comes out of a study of blood T cell repertoires in COVID-19. In the study overall: Acute-phase and convalescent COVID-19 samples originated in the United States, Italy and Spain. T cells, B-cell-depleted T cells, or PBMCs supplied cDNA or gDNA.

Germline CDR1 and CDR2: SGHNT and YYREEE (reference sequence). This CDR3 region has 15 residues. Trimming shortened V by 4 bases and J by 4 bases, and 17 bases separated the two germline ends. In the original processing: Nucleated cell counts were estimated from reference gene primer amplification. Sequencing was performed with immunoSEQ multiplex PCR; in TCRdb, only in-frame clones are kept and a portion is missing. The D gene and trimming were derived from the DNA, and the V and J assignments and clone size from that table. The sample yields hundreds of thousands of clones, around 87% seen once. This clone occurred once.

This chain links TRBV5-4 with TRBJ2-5, with TRBD2 as a possible D gene (5 bases). Sequencing was performed on peripheral blood. This sequence originates from a woman in her thirties or forties who had recovered from COVID-19. DNA for the CDR3: TGTGCCAGCAGCAGGAATCCGGGAAAAGGAGAGACCCAGTACTTC. Protein product: CASSRNPGKGETQYF.